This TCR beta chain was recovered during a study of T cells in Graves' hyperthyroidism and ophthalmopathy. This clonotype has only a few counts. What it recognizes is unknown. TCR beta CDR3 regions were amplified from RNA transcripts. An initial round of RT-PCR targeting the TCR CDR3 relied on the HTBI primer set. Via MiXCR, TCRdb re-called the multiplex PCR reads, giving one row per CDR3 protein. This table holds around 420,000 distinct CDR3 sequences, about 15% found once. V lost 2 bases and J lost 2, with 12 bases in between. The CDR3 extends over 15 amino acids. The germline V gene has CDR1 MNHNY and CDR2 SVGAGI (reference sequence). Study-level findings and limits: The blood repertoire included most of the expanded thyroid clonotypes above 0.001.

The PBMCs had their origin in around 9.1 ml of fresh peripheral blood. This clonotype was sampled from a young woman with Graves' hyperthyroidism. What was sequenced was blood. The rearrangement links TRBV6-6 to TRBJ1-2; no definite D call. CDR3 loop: CASSYDGQQNYGYTF. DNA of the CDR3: TGTGCCAGCAGTTACGACGGGCAACAGAACTATGGCTACACCTTC.